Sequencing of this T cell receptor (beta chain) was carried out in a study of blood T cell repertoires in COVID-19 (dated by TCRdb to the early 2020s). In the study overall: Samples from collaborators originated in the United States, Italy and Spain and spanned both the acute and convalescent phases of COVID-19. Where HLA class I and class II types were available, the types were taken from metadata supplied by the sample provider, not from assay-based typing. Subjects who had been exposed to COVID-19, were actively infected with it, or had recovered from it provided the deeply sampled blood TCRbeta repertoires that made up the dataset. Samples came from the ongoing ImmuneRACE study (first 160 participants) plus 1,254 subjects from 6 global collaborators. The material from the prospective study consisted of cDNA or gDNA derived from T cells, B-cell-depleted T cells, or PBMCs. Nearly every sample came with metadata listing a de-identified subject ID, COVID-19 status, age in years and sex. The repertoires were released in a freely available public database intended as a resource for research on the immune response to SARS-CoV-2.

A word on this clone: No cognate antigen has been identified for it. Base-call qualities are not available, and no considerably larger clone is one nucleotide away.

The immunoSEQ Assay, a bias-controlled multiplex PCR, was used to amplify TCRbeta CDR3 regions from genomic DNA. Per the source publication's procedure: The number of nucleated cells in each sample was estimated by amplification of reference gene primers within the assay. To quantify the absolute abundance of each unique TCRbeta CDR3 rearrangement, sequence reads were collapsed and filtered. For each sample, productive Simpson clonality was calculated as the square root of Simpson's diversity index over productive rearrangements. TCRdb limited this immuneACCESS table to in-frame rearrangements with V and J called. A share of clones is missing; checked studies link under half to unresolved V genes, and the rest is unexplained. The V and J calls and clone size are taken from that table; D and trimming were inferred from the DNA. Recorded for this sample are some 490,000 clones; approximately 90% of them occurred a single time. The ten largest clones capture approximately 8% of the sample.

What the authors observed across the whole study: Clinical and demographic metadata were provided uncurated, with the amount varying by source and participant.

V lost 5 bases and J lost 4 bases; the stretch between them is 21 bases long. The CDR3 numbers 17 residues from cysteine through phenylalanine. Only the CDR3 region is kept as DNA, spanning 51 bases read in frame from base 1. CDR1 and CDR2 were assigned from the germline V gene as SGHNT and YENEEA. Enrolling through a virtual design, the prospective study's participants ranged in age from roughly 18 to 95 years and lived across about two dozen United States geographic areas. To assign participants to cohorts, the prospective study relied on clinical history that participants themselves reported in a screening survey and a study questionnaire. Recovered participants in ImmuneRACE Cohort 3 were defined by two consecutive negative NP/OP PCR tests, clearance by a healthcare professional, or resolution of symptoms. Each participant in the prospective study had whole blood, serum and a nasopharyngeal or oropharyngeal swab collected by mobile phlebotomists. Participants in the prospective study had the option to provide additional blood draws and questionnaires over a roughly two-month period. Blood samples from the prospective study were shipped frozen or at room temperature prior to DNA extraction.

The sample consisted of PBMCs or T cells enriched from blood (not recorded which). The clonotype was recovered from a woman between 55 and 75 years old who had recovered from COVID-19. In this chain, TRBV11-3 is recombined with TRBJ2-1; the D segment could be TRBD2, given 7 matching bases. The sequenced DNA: TGTGCCAGCAGCCCAAGGGCTGGACGGGGGGCATACAATGAGCAGTTCTTC. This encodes CASSPRAGRGAYNEQFF.